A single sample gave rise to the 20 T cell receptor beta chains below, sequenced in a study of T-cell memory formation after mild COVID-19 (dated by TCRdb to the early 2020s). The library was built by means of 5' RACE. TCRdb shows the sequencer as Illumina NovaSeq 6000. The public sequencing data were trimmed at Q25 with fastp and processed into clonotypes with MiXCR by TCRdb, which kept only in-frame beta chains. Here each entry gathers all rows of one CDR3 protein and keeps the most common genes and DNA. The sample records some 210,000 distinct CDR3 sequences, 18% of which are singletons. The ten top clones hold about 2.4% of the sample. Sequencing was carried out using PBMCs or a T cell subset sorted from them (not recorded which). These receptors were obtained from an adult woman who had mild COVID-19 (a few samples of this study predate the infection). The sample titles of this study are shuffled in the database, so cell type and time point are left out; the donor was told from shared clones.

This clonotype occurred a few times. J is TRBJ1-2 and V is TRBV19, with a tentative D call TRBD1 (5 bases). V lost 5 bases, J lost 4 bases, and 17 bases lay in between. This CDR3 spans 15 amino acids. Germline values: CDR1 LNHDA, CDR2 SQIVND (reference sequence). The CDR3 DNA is TGTGCCAGTAGTGAGAACATCGACAGAGCCTATGGCTACACCTTC. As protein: CASSENIDRAYGYTF.

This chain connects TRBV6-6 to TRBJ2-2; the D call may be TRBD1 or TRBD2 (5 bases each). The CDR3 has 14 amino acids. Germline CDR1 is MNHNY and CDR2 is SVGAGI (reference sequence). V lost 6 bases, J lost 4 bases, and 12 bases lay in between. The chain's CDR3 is CASRGPEGTGELFF. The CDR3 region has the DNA TGTGCCAGCAGGGGACCCGAGGGCACCGGGGAGCTGTTTTTT.

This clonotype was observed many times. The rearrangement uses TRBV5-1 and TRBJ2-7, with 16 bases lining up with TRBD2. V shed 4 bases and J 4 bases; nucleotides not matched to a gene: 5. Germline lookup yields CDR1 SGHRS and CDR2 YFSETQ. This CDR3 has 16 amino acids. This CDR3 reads CASSGGLAGGPYEQYF. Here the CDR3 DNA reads TGCGCCAGCAGCGGGGGACTAGCGGGAGGGCCTTACGAGCAGTACTTC.

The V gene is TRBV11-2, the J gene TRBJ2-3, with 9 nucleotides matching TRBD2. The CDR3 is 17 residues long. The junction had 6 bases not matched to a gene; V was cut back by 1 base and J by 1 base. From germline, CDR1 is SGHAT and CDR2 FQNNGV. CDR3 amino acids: CASSLVRLAGRTDTQYF. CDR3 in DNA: TGTGCCAGCAGCTTAGTCCGGCTAGCGGGACGCACAGATACGCAGTATTTT.

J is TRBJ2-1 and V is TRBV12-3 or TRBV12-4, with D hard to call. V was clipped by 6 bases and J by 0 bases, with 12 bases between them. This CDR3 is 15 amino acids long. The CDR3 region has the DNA TGTGCCAGCAGCGACGGAGTTAGCTCCTACAATGAGCAGTTCTTC. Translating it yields CASSDGVSSYNEQFF.

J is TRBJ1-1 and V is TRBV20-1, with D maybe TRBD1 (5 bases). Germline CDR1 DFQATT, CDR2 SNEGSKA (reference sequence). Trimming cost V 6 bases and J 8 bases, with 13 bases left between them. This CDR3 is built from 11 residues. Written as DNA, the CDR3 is TGCAGTGCGGGAGGGACGGTGGAAGCTTTCTTT. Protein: CSAGGTVEAFF.

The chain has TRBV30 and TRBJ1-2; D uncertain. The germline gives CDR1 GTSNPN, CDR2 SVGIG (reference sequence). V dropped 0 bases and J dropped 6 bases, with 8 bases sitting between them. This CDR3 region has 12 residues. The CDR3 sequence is CAWSVLGNGYTF. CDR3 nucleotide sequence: TGTGCCTGGAGTGTCCTGGGGAATGGCTACACCTTC.

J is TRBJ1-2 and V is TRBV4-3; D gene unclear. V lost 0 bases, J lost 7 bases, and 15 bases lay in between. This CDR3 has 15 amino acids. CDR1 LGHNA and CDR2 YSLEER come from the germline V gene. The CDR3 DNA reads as TGCGCCAGCAGCCAAGATGGACGGGTTAAGGGTGGCTACACCTTC. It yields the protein CASSQDGRVKGGYTF.

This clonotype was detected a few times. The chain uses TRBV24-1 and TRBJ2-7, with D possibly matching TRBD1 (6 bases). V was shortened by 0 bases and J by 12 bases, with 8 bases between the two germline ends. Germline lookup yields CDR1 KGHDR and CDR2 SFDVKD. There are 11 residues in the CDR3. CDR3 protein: CATSDLDRLYF. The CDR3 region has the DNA TGTGCCACCAGTGATTTGGACAGGCTGTACTTC.

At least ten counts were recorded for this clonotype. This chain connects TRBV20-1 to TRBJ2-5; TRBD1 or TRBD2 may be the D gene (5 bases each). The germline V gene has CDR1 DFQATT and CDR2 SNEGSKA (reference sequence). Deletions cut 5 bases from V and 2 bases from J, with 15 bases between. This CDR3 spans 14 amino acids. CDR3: CSAGRGSLQETQYF. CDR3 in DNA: TGCAGTGCTGGCCGGGGCAGCTTACAAGAGACCCAGTACTTC.

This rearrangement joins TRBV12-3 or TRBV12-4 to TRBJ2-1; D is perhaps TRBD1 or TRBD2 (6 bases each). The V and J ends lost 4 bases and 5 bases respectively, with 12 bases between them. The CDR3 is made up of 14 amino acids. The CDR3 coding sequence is TGTGCCAGCAGTTACTCGGGGGCTCACAATGAGCAGTTCTTC. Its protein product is CASSYSGAHNEQFF.

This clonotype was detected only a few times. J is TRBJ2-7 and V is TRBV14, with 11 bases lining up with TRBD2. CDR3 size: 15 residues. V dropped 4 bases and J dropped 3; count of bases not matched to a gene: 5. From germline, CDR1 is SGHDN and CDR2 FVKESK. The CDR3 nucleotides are TGTGCCAGCAGCCGGGGACTAGCGGACGTCTACGAGCAGTACTTC. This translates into CASSRGLADVYEQYF.

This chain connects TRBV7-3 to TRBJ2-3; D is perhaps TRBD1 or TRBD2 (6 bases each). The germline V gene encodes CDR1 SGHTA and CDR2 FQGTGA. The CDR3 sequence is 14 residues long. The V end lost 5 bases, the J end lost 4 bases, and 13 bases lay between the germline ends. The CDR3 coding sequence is TGTGCCAGCAGCCCCCTTGGGGGGCCAGATACGCAGTATTTT. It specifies CASSPLGGPDTQYF.

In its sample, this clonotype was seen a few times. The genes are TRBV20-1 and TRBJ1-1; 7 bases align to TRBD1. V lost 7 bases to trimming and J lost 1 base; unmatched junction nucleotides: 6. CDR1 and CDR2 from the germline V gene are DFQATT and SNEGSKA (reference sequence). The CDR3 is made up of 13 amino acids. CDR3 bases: TGCAGTGTTGCACAGGGGAAGAACACTGAAGCTTTCTTT. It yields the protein CSVAQGKNTEAFF.

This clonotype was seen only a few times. The CDR3 DNA follows: TGTGCCAGCAGCTTGGTTTCGGGCATTGAAGCTTTCTTT. Protein: CASSLVSGIEAFF. The chain combines TRBV5-6 with TRBJ1-1; the D is unclear. Germline V CDR1 and CDR2: SGHDT, YYEEEE. Trimming took 0 bases from V and 7 from J, leaving 10 bases between them. The CDR3 is 13 residues long.

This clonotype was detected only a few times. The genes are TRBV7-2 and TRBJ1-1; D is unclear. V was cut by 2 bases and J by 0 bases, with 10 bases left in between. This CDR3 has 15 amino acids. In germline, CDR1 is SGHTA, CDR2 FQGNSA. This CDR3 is CASSLSVNVNTEAFF. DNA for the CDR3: TGTGCCAGCAGCTTATCAGTGAACGTGAACACTGAAGCTTTCTTT.

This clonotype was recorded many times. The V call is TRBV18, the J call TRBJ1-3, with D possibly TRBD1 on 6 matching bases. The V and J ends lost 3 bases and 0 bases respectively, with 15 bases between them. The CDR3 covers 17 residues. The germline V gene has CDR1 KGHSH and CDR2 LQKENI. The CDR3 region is CASSPTGGPNSGNTIYF. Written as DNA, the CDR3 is TGTGCCAGCTCACCGACAGGAGGACCAAACTCTGGAAACACCATATATTTT.

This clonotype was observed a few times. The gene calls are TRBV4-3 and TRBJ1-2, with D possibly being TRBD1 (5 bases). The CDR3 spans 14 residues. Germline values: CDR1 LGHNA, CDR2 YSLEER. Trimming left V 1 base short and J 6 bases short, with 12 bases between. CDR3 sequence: CASSQGSAGDGYTF. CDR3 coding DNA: TGCGCCAGCAGCCAAGGATCAGCGGGGGATGGCTACACCTTC.

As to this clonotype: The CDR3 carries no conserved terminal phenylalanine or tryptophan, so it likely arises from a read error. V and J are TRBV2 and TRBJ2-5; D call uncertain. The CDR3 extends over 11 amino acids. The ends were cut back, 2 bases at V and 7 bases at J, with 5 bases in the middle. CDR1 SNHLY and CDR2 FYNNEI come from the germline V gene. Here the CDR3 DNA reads TGTGCCAGCAGTGAATACGGGACCCAGTACTTA. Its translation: CASSEYGTQYL.

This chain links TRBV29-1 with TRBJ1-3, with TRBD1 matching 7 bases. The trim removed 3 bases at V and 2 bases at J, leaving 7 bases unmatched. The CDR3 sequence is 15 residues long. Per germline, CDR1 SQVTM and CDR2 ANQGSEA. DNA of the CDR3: TGCAGCGTTGATTTTGGTCAGGGGGCTGGAAACACCATATATTTT. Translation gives CSVDFGQGAGNTIYF.